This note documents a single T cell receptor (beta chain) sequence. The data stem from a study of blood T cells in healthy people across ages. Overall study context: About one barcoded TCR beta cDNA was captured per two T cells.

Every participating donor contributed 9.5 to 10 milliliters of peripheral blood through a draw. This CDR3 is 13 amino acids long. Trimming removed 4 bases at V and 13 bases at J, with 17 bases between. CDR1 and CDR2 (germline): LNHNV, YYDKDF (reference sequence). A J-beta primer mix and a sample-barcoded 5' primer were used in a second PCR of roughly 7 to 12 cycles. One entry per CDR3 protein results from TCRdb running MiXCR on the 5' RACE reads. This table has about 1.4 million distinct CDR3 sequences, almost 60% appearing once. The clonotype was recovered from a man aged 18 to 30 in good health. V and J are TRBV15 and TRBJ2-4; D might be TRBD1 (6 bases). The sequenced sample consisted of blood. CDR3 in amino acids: CATSNRVGNEQYF. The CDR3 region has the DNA TGTGCCACCAGCAACAGGGTCGGCAATGAGCAGTACTTC.